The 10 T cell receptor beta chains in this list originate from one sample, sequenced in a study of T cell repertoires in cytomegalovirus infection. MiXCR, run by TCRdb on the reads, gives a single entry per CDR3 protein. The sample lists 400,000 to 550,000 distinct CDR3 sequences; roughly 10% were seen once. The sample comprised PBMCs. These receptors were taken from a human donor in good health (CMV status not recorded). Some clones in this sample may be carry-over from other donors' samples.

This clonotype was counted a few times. As DNA, the CDR3 is TGCAGTGTCACGACTAGCGCAAACATTCAGTACTTC. It specifies CSVTTSANIQYF. The chain uses TRBV20-1 and TRBJ2-4; 8 bases agree with TRBD2. Germline V gene data show CDR1 as DFQATT and CDR2 as SNEGSKA (reference sequence). V gave up 7 bases and J gave up 6 bases; unmatched junction bases: 5. The CDR3 runs to 12 residues.

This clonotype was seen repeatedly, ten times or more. The CDR3 DNA reads TGTGCCACTTCAGGAACTGAAGCTTTCTTT. It yields the protein CATSGTEAFF. This chain links TRBV10-3 with TRBJ1-1; D unclear. In germline, CDR1 is ENHRY, CDR2 SYGVKD. The V end was cut by 10 bases, the J end by 5 bases, with 8 bases between. The CDR3 extends over 10 amino acids.

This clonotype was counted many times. This CDR3 reads CASIPGGTSPYEQYF. Here the CDR3 DNA reads TGTGCCAGCATCCCTGGGGGCACTTCGCCCTACGAGCAGTACTTC. The chain uses TRBV28 and TRBJ2-7; a possible D gene is TRBD1 (6 bases). This CDR3 is built from 15 residues. Germline V CDR1 and CDR2: MDHEN, SYDVKM. Trimming removed 7 bases from V and 2 bases from J, with 18 bases in between.

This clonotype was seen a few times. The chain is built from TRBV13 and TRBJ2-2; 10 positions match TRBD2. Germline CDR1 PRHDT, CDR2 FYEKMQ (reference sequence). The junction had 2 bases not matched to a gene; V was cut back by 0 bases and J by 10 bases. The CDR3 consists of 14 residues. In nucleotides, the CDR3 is TGTGCCAGCAGCTTAGGAGCGGGAGGGCAGGAGCTGTTTTTT. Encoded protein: CASSLGAGGQELFF.

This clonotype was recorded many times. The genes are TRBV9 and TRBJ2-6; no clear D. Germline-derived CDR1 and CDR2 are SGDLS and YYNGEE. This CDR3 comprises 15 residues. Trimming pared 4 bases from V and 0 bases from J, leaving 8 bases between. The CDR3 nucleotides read TGTGCCAGCAGCACCCGGCTCTCTGGGGCCAACGTCCTGACTTTC. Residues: CASSTRLSGANVLTF. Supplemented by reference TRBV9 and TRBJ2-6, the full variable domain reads DSGVTQTPKHLITATGQRVTLRCSPRSGDLSVYWYQQSLDQGLQFLIQYYNGEERAKGNILERFSAQQFPDLHSELNLSSLELGDSALYFCASSTRLSGANVLTFGAGSRLTVL.

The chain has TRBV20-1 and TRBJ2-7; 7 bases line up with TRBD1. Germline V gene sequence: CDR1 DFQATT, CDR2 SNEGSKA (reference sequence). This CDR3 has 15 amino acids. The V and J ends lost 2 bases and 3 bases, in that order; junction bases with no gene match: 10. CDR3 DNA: TGCAGTGCTAGACTTTCGAGCAGGGGGTTCTACGAGCAGTACTTC. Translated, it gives CSARLSSRGFYEQYF.

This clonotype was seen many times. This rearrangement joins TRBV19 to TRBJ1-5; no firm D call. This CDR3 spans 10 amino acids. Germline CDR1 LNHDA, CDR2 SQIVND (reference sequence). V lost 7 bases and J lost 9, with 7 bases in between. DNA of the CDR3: TGTGCCAGTACCCCCAGGCCCCAGCATTTT. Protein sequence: CASTPRPQHF.

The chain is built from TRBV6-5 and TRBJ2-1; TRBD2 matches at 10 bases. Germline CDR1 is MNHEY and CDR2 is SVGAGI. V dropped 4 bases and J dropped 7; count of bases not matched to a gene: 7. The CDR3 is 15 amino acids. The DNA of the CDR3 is TGTGCCAGCAGTTCTATTAGCGGGAGGAAGAATGAGCAGTTCTTC. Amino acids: CASSSISGRKNEQFF.

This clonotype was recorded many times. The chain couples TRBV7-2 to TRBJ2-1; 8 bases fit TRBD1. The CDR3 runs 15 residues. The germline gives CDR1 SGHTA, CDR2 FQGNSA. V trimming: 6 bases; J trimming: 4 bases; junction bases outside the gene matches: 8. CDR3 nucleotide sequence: TGTGCCAGCAGACAAACAGGGGGGAGGTACAATGAGCAGTTCTTC. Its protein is CASRQTGGRYNEQFF. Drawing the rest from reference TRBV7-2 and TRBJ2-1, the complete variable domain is GAGVSQSPSNKVTEKGKDVELRCDPISGHTALYWYRQSLGQGLEFLIYFQGNSAPDKSGLPSDRFSAERTGGSVSTLTIQRTQQEDSAVYLCASRQTGGRYNEQFFGPGTRLTVL.

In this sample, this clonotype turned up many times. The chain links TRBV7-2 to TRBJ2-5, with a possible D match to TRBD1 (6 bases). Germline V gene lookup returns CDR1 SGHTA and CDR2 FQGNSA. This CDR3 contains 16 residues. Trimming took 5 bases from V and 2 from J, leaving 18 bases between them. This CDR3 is CASSDTGFPPQETQYF. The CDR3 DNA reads TGTGCCAGCAGCGATACAGGGTTTCCTCCTCAAGAGACCCAGTACTTC.